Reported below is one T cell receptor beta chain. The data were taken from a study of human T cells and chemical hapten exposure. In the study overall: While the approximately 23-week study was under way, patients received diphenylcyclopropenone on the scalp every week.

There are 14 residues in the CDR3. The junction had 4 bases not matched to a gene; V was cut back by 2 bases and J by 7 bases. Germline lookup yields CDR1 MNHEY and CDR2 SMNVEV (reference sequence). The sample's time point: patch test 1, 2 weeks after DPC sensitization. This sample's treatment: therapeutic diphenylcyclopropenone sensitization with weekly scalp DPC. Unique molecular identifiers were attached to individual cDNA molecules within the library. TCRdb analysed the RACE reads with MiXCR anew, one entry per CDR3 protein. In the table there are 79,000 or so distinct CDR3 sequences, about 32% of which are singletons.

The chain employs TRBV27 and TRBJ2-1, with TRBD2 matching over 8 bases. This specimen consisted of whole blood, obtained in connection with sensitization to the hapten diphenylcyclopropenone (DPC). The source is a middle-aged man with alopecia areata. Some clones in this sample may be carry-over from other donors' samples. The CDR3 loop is CASSLVSSGNEQFF. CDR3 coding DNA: TGTGCCAGCAGTTTAGTTTCTAGCGGGAATGAGCAGTTCTTC.